This T cell receptor (beta chain) was recovered during a study of CD8 T cells in Susac syndrome. Random hexamers were used to reverse transcribe the RNA input (about 0.45 to 1 ug). TCRdb re-analysed the immunoSEQ multiplex PCR reads in MiXCR, keeping a single row per CDR3 protein. Of about 300,000 distinct CDR3 sequences in the sample, 85% are singletons; the top ten hold around 0.2%. Germline CDR1 LGHNA, CDR2 YSLEER. V lost 0 bases and J lost 0, with 8 bases in between. The CDR3 covers 15 residues. The TCR comes from a human donor with multiple sclerosis. Input material: CD8+ T cells from PBMCs. The chain couples TRBV4-3 to TRBJ1-1; the D gene is possibly TRBD1 (6 bases). CDR3: CASSQERGMNTEAFF. CDR3 in DNA: TGCGCCAGCAGCCAAGAAAGGGGGATGAACACTGAAGCTTTCTTT.